These 2 T cell receptor beta chains were all obtained from the same sample, sequenced in a study of blood T cell repertoires in COVID-19. Repertoires were generated with immunoSEQ multiplex PCR, while TCRdb's copy carries only in-frame clones and drops some. In the table there are just under 40,000 clones, about 94% of which are singletons. What was sequenced was peripheral blood. Every receptor here comes from a human donor with active COVID-19. The donor label of this sample is uncertain.

V and J are TRBV18 and TRBJ1-2; TRBD1 might be the D (5 bases). V gave up 3 bases and J gave up 3 bases, with 8 bases separating them. CDR1 is KGHSH and CDR2 is LQKENI in the germline V gene. The length of the CDR3 is 13 residues. The DNA of the CDR3 is TGTGCCAGCTCACCGGAGGGACACTATGGCTACACCTTC. Translation gives CASSPEGHYGYTF.

This clone appeared once. The rearrangement uses TRBV6-1 and TRBJ1-2; 9 bases agree with TRBD1. Germline assignment: CDR1 MNHNS and CDR2 SASEGT. With V trimmed by 4 bases and J by 1 base, 10 bases remained unmatched. This CDR3 has 17 residues. The CDR3 sequence: CASSVDRGGLINYGYTF. CDR3 bases: TGTGCCAGCAGTGTGGACAGGGGAGGGCTCATTAACTATGGCTACACCTTC.